These T cell receptor beta chains were read from a single sample in a study of early T cells in non-severe SARS-CoV-2 infection. Each CDR3 protein gets one entry after TCRdb re-called the 5' RACE reads with MiXCR. The sample holds tens of thousands of distinct CDR3 sequences; approximately 9% are singletons and the top ten take 15% to 20%. The sample comprised whole blood. These receptors were collected from an adult who was a healthcare worker with PCR-confirmed SARS-CoV-2 infection or an uninfected control (not recorded which). Each CDR3 is given with its conserved first and last residue. D genes are given only for firm matches. The size entry is marked missing in some rows and otherwise reads once, few, many or a size class.

j_gene	abundance	d_gene	v_gene	CDR3aa	CDR3nt
TRBJ2-1	many	TRBD2	TRBV14	CASSQLAGGPSYNEQFF	TGTGCCAGCAGCCAACTAGCGGGAGGCCCATCCTACAATGAGCAGTTCTTC
TRBJ1-6	many	-	TRBV12-3/TRBV12-4	CASSYLVGPLHF	TGTGCCAGCAGTTACCTAGTGGGGCCCCTCCACTTT
TRBJ2-6	many	-	TRBV7-9	CASSRPTTGSGANVLTF	TGTGCCAGCAGCCGCCCGACGACGGGGTCTGGGGCCAACGTCCTGACTTTC
TRBJ1-1	few	-	TRBV20-1	CSASWGAGTEAFF	TGCAGTGCTAGTTGGGGGGCCGGAACTGAAGCTTTCTTT
TRBJ1-5	few	-	TRBV2	CASSDLDSNQPQHF	TGTGCCAGCAGTGACCTGGATTCGAATCAGCCCCAGCATTTT
TRBJ1-2	many	-	TRBV7-6	CASSYGTGNYGYTF	TGTGCCAGCAGCTATGGGACGGGAAACTATGGCTACACCTTC
TRBJ2-3	-	-	TRBV7-9	CASSLMRTASTDTQYF	TGTGCCAGCAGCTTAATGAGGACAGCGAGCACAGATACGCAGTATTTT
TRBJ1-1	few	TRBD1	TRBV28	CASSLSQGETEAFF	TGTGCCAGCAGTTTATCACAGGGGGAAACTGAAGCTTTCTTT
TRBJ1-5	many	-	TRBV28	CASSYQPQHF	TGTGCCAGCAGTTATCAGCCCCAGCATTTT
TRBJ1-1	many	-	TRBV5-1	CASSLPGTEAFF	TGCGCCAGCAGCTTGCCGGGTACTGAAGCTTTCTTT
TRBJ2-6	-	-	TRBV3-1	CASSQGPGAGANVLTF	TGTGCCAGCAGCCAAGGCCCAGGGGCTGGGGCCAACGTCCTGACTTTC
TRBJ2-5	many	-	TRBV7-6	CASSPILVGGETQYF	TGTGCCAGCAGCCCGATCCTAGTCGGGGGAGAGACCCAGTACTTC
TRBJ2-3	many	TRBD2	TRBV7-2	CASSLSWTSVGTDTQYF	TGTGCCAGCAGCTTATCCTGGACTAGCGTAGGCACAGATACGCAGTATTTT
TRBJ1-1	few	-	TRBV28	CASSSYRVEAFF	TGTGCCAGCAGTTCTTACAGGGTTGAAGCTTTCTTT
TRBJ2-1	many	TRBD2	TRBV20-1	CSARETRGLAAEQFF	TGCAGTGCTAGAGAGACCCGCGGACTAGCGGCTGAGCAGTTCTTC
TRBJ2-1	few	-	TRBV28	CASTQGGTLRNEQFF	TGTGCCAGCACCCAAGGAGGGACTCTAAGAAATGAGCAGTTCTTC
TRBJ2-5	many	-	TRBV5-1	CASSLVPNEETQYF	TGCGCCAGCAGCTTGGTACCGAACGAAGAGACCCAGTACTTC
TRBJ1-5	many	-	TRBV24-1	CAITGGQNQPQHF	TGTGCCATAACTGGGGGGCAGAATCAGCCCCAGCATTTT
TRBJ2-7	many	-	TRBV5-1	CASSFNAVVYEQYF	TGCGCCAGCAGCTTCAATGCGGTAGTTTACGAGCAGTACTTC
TRBJ2-1	many	TRBD2	TRBV10-3	CAISWTSGTLYNEQFF	TGTGCCATCAGTTGGACTAGCGGAACCTTATACAATGAGCAGTTCTTC
TRBJ2-1	-	TRBD1	TRBV5-4	CASRVPGQGNEQFF	TGTGCCAGCAGGGTTCCGGGACAGGGGAATGAGCAGTTCTTC
TRBJ2-1	many	TRBD2	TRBV4-1	CASSQVLPKTSGSGPYNEQFF	TGCGCCAGCAGCCAAGTTCTTCCTAAGACTAGCGGGAGCGGGCCCTACAATGAGCAGTTCTTC
TRBJ2-7	few	-	TRBV7-7	CASSLRRGPGYEQYF	TGTGCTAGCAGCCTCAGGAGGGGCCCTGGTTACGAGCAGTACTTC
TRBJ1-5	many	-	TRBV12-3/TRBV12-4	CASSLAGDSNQPQHF	TGTGCCAGCAGTTTAGCGGGCGATAGCAATCAGCCCCAGCATTTT
TRBJ1-1	many	-	TRBV28	CASSLRNLGTEAFF	TGTGCCAGCAGTTTGCGCAACCTCGGCACTGAAGCTTTCTTT
TRBJ2-3	many	TRBD2	TRBV7-9	CASSRTSGSTDTQYF	TGTGCCAGCAGCCGGACTAGCGGGAGTACAGATACGCAGTATTTT
TRBJ2-1	many	TRBD2	TRBV7-6	CASSLASGRVSGEQFF	TGTGCCAGCAGCTTAGCTAGCGGGAGAGTGAGTGGTGAGCAGTTCTTC
TRBJ2-1	-	-	TRBV5-6	CASSPDFGREGQFF	TGTGCCAGCAGCCCCGATTTCGGGAGAGAGGGGCAGTTCTTC
TRBJ2-1	many	-	TRBV7-9	CASSLAHLSENNEQFF	TGTGCCAGCAGCTTAGCCCATTTATCTGAGAACAATGAGCAGTTCTTC
TRBJ1-5	few	-	TRBV28	CASTRSGNQPQHF	TGTGCCAGCACCAGGTCTGGCAATCAGCCCCAGCATTTT
TRBJ2-2	few	TRBD1	TRBV27	CASTRWTGGDPWNTGELFF	TGTGCCAGCACCCGATGGACAGGGGGCGACCCTTGGAACACCGGGGAGCTGTTTTTT
TRBJ1-1	many	-	TRBV3-1	CASSQVRRGTEAFF	TGTGCCAGCAGCCAAGTCCGGAGGGGCACTGAAGCTTTCTTT
TRBJ1-5	-	-	TRBV28	CASSKPTGRHQPQHF	TGTGCCAGCAGCAAGCCCACAGGGAGACATCAGCCCCAGCATTTT
TRBJ2-1	many	-	TRBV28	CASTAGTVSFSEQFF	TGTGCCAGCACCGCCGGGACCGTATCTTTTAGTGAGCAGTTCTTC
TRBJ1-4	few	TRBD1	TRBV28	CASSLQGGKLFF	TGTGCCAGCAGTTTGCAGGGGGGAAAACTGTTTTTT
TRBJ1-1	few	-	TRBV5-5	CASSSVGNTEAFF	TGTGCCAGCAGCTCAGTTGGTAACACTGAAGCTTTCTTT
TRBJ2-3	-	-	TRBV2	CASREGTSELTQYF	TGTGCCAGCAGGGAAGGGACATCCGAACTTACGCAGTATTTT
TRBJ2-1	-	-	TRBV27	CASSLRGFHNEQFF	TGTGCCAGCAGTTTGAGGGGTTTCCACAATGAGCAGTTCTTC
TRBJ1-1	many	-	TRBV7-9	CASSLQGNTEAFF	TGTGCCAGCAGCCTCCAGGGGAACACTGAAGCTTTCTTT
TRBJ2-2	many	-	TRBV18	CASSPFWSSAGVSTGELFF	TGTGCCAGCTCACCGTTTTGGAGCTCAGCGGGTGTGAGCACCGGGGAGCTGTTTTTT
TRBJ1-4	many	-	TRBV6-2/TRBV6-3	CASSYSSRDTTSAEKLFF	TGTGCCAGCAGTTACTCGAGCCGGGACACCACCTCGGCGGAAAAACTGTTTTTT
TRBJ2-2	many	TRBD1	TRBV6-1	CASRMTGGSNTGELFF	TGTGCCAGCAGGATGACAGGGGGCTCTAACACCGGGGAGCTGTTTTTT
TRBJ2-1	few	-	TRBV20-1	CSATDRNEQFF	TGCAGTGCCACGGACCGCAATGAGCAGTTCTTC
TRBJ1-1	many	TRBD1	TRBV18	CASSPDRVGTEAFF	TGTGCCAGCTCACCGGACAGGGTAGGAACTGAAGCTTTCTTT
TRBJ1-5	few	-	TRBV28	CATHRGNRNQPQHF	TGTGCCACCCATCGGGGTAACCGCAATCAGCCCCAGCATTTT
TRBJ2-5	many	-	TRBV7-9	CASSAPGHSETQYF	TGTGCCAGCAGCGCCCCGGGACATTCAGAGACCCAGTACTTC
TRBJ2-7	-	-	TRBV7-9	CASRPPRSTDEQYF	TGTGCCAGCAGACCACCCCGGTCTACGGACGAGCAGTACTTC
TRBJ2-5	-	TRBD2	TRBV28	CASRPIGLAGPSQETQYF	TGTGCCAGCAGACCAATAGGACTAGCGGGGCCAAGCCAAGAGACCCAGTACTTC
TRBJ1-6	many	-	TRBV28	CASILRSGGPGYNSPLHF	TGTGCCAGCATCCTGAGGAGTGGGGGGCCCGGCTATAATTCACCCCTCCACTTT
TRBJ2-2	few	TRBD1	TRBV30	CAWSGYRGASTGELFF	TGTGCCTGGAGTGGATACAGGGGAGCGAGCACCGGGGAGCTGTTTTTT
TRBJ1-5	many	TRBD1	TRBV30	CAWSVQGAGQPQHF	TGTGCCTGGAGTGTACAGGGGGCAGGGCAGCCCCAGCATTTT
TRBJ2-3	many	TRBD2	TRBV5-1	CASSSTPPSGSYTQYF	TGCGCCAGCAGCTCCACCCCGCCTAGCGGGAGTTATACGCAGTATTTT